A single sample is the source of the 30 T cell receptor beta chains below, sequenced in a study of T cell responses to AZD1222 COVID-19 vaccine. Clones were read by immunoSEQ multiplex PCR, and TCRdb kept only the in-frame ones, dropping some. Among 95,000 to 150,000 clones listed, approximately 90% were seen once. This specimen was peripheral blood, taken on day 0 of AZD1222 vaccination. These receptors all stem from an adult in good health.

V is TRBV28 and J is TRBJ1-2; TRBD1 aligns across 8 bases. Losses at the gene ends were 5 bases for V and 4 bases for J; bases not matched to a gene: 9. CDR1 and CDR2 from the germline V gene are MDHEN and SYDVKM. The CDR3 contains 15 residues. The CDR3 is CASSPWTGYAYGYTF. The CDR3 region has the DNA TGTGCCAGCAGTCCCTGGACAGGGTATGCCTATGGCTACACCTTC.

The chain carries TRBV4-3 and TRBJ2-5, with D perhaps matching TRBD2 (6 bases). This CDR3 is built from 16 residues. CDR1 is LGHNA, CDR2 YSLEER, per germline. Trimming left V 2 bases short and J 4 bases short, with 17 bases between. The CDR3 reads CASSQSQDMGGETQYF. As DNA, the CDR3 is TGCGCCAGCAGCCAATCCCAGGACATGGGAGGAGAGACCCAGTACTTC.

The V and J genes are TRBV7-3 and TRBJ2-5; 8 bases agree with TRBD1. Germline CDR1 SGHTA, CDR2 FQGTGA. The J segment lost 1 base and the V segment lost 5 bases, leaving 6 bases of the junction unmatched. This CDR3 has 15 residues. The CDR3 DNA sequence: TGTGCCAGCAGCCCCGTAGGGACAGGCCAAGAGACCCAGTACTTC. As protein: CASSPVGTGQETQYF.

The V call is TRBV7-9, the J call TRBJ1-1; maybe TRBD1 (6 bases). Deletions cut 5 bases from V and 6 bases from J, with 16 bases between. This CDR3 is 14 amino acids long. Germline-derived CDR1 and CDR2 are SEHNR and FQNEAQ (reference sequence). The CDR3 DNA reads TGTGCCAGCAGCCAAACAGGGTTTCAGGCTGAAGCTTTCTTT. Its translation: CASSQTGFQAEAFF. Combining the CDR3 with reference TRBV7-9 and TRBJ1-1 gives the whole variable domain DTGVSQNPRHKITKRGQNVTFRCDPISEHNRLYWYRQTLGQGPEFLTYFQNEAQLEKSRLLSDRFSAERPKGSFSTLEIQRTEQGDSAMYLCASSQTGFQAEAFFGQGTRLTVV.

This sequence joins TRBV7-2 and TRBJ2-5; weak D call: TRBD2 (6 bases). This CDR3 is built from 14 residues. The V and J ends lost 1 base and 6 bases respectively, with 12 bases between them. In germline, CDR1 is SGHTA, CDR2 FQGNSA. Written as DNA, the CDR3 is TGTGCCAGCAGCTTAGATCGGGGCGGGAAGACCCAGTACTTC. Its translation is CASSLDRGGKTQYF. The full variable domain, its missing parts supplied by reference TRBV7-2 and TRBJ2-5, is GAGVSQSPSNKVTEKGKDVELRCDPISGHTALYWYRQSLGQGLEFLIYFQGNSAPDKSGLPSDRFSAERTGGSVSTLTIQRTQQEDSAVYLCASSLDRGGKTQYFGPGTRLLVL.

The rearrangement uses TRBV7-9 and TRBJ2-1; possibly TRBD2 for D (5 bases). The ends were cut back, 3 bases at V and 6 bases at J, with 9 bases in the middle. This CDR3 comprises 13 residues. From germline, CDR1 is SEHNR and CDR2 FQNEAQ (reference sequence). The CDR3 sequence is CASSFGLGNEQFF. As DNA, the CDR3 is TGTGCCAGCAGCTTCGGACTGGGCAATGAGCAGTTCTTC.

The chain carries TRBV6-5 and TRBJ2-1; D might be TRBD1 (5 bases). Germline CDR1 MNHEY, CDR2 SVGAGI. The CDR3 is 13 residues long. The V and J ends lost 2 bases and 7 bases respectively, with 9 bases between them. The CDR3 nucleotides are TGTGCCAGCAGTTACGGGGCGACGAATGAGCAGTTCTTC. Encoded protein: CASSYGATNEQFF.

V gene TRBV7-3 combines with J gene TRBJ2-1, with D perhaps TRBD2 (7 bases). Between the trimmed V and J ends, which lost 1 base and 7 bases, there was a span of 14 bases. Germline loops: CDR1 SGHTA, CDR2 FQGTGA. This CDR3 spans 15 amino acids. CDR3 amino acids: CASSLNRGGGNEQFF. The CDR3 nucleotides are TGTGCCAGCAGCTTAAATAGGGGAGGGGGAAATGAGCAGTTCTTC.

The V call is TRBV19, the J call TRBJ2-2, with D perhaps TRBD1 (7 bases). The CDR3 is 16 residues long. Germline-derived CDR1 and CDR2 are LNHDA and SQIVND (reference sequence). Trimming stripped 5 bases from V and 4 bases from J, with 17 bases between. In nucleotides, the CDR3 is TGTGCCAGTAGTCTACGAGGAGGGGGCGTCACCGGGGAGCTGTTTTTT. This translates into CASSLRGGGVTGELFF.

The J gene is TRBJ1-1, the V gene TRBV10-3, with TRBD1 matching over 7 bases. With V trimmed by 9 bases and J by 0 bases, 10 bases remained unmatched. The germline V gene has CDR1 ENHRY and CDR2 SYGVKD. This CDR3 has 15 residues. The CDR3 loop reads CAINRDSRMNTEAFF. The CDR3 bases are TGTGCCATTAACCGGGACAGCCGCATGAACACTGAAGCTTTCTTT.

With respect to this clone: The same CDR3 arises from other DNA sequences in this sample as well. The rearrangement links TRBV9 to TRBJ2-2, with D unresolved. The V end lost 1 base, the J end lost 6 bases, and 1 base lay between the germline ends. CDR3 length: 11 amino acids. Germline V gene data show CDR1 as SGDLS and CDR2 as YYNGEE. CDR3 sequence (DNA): TGTGCCAGCAGCGTACCCGGGGAGCTGTTTTTT. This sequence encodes CASSVPGELFF.

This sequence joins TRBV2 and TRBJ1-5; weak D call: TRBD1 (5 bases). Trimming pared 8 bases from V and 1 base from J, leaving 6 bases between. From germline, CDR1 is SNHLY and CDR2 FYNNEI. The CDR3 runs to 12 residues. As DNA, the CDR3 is TGTGCCAGCGGGGACAGCAATCAGCCCCAGCATTTT. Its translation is CASGDSNQPQHF.

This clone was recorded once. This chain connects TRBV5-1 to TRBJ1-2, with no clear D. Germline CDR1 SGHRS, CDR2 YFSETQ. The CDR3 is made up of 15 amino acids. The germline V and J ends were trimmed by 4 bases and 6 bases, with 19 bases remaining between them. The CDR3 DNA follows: TGCGCCAGCAGCGGCGAGAGGGCAACTCGGGATGGCTACACCTTC. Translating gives CASSGERATRDGYTF.

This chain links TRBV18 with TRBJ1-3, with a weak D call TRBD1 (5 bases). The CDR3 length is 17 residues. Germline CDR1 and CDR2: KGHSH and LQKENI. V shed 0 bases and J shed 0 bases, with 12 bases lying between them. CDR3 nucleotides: TGTGCCAGCTCACCACCGGTGGGGCGAAACTCTGGAAACACCATATATTTT. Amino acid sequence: CASSPPVGRNSGNTIYF. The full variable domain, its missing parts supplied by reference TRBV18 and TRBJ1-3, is NAGVMQNPRHLVRRRGQEARLRCSPMKGHSHVYWYRQLPEEGLKFMVYLQKENIIDESGMPKERFSAEFPKEGPSILRIQQVVRGDSAAYFCASSPPVGRNSGNTIYFGEGSWLTVV.

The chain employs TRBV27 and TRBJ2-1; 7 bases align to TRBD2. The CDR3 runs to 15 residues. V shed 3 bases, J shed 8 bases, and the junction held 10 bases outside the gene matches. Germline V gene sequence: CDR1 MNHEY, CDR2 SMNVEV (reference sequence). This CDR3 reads CASSFRTRRLDEQFF. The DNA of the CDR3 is TGTGCCAGCAGTTTCCGGACTAGGAGGTTGGATGAGCAGTTCTTC.

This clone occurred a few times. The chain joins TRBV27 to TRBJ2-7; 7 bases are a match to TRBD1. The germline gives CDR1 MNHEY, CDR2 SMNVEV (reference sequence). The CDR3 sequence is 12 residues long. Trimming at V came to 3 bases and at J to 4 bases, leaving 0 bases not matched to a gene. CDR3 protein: CASSLTGYEQYF. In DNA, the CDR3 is TGTGCCAGCAGTTTGACAGGGTACGAGCAGTACTTC.

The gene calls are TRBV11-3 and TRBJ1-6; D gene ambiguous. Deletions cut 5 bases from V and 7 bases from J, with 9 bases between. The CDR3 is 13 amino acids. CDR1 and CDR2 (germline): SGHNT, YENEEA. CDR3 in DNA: TGTGCCAGCAGCCTTAACCTAAATTCACCCCTCCACTTT. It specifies CASSLNLNSPLHF.

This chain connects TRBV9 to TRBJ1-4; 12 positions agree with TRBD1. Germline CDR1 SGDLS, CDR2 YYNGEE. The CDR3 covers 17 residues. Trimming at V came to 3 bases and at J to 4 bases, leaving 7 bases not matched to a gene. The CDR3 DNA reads TGTGCCAGCAGCGCGGGGGACAGGGGGCTTTTTAATGAAAAACTGTTTTTT. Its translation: CASSAGDRGLFNEKLFF.

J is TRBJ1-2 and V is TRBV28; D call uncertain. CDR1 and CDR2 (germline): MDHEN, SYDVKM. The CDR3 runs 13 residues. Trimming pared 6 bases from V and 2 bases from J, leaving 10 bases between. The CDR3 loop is CASREPTNYGYTF. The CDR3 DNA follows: TGTGCCAGCAGGGAGCCGACCAACTATGGCTACACCTTC.

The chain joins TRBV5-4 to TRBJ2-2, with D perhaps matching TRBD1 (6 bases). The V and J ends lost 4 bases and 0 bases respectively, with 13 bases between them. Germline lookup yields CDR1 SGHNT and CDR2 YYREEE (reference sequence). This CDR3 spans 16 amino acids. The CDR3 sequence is CASSKPGHPNTGELFF. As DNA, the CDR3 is TGTGCCAGCAGCAAGCCGGGACATCCGAACACCGGGGAGCTGTTTTTT.

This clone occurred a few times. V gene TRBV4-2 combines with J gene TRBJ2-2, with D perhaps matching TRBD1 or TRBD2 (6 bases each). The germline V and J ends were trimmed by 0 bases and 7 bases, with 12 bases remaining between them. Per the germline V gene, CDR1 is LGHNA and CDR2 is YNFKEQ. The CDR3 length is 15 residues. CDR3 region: CASSQDVGGVGELFF. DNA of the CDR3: TGTGCCAGCAGCCAAGATGTGGGGGGCGTCGGGGAGCTGTTTTTT.

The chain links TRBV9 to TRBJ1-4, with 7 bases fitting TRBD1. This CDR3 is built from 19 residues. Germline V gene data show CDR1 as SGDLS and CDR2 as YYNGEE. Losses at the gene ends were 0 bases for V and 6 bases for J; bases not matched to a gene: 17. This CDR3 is CASSVDFLPGGSVDEKLFF. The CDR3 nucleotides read TGTGCCAGCAGCGTAGATTTCCTTCCAGGGGGGTCAGTGGATGAAAAACTGTTTTTT.

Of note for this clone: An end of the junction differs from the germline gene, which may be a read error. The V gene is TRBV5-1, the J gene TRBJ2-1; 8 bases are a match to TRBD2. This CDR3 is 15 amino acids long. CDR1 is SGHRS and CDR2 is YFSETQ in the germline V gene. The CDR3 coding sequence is TGCGCCAGCAGCACCCTAGCGGGCCCCTACAGTGAGCAGTTCTTC. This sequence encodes CASSTLAGPYSEQFF.

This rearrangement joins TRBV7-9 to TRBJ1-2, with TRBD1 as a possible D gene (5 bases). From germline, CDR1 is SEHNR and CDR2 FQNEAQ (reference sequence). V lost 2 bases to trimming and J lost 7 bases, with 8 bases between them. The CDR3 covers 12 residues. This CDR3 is CASSLSGIGYTF. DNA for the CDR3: TGTGCCAGCAGCTTATCAGGGATTGGCTACACCTTC.

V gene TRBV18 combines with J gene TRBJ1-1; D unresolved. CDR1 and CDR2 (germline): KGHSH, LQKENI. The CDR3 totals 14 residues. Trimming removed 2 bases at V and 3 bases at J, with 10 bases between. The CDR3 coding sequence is TGTGCCAGCTCACCATCCCCGTCCTACACTGAAGCTTTCTTT. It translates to CASSPSPSYTEAFF.

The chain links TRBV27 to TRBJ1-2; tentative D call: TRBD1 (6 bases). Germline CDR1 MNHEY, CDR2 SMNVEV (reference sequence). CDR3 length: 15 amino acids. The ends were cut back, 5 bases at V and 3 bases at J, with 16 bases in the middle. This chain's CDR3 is CASSPRQGRYYGYTF. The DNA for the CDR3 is TGTGCCAGCAGTCCCCGTCAGGGGAGGTACTATGGCTACACCTTC.

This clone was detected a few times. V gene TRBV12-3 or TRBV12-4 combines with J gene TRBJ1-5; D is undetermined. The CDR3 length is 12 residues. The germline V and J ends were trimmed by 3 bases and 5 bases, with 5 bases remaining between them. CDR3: CASSFWDQPQHF. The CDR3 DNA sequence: TGTGCCAGCAGTTTTTGGGATCAGCCCCAGCATTTT.

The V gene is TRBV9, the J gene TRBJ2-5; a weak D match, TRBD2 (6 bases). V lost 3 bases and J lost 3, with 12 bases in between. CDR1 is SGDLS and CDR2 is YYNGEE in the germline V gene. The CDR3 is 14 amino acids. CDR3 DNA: TGTGCCAGCAGCGACGGGACTGCAAAAGAGACCCAGTACTTC. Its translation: CASSDGTAKETQYF.

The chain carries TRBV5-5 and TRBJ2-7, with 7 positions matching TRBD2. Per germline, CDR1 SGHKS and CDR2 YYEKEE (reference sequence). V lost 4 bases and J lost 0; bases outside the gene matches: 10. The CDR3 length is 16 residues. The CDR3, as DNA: TGTGCCAGCAGCCGATCTAGCGGCTTTAGCTCCTACGAGCAGTACTTC. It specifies CASSRSSGFSSYEQYF.

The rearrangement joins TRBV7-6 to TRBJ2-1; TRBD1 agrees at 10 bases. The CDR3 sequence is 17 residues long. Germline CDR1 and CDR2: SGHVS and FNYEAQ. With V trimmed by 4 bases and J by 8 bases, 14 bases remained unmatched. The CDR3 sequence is CASSSVVWDRGADEQFF. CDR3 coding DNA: TGTGCCAGCAGCTCCGTAGTGTGGGACAGGGGTGCCGATGAGCAGTTCTTC.